This T cell receptor (beta chain) originates from a study of T cell changes during pregnancy in multiple sclerosis. CDR1 SGHTA and CDR2 FQGTGA come from the germline V gene. The CDR3 loop spans 15 amino acids. Germline trimming cut 2 bases from V and 8 bases from J; bases unmatched to any gene: 8. With respect to this clone: Other DNA sequences in this sample translate to the same CDR3.

Method: immunoSEQ multiplex PCR; TCRdb's copy keeps in-frame clones and lacks some. The table has 40,000 or so clones, more than 85% seen once. The sample was CD8+ T cells from peripheral blood mononuclear cells, taken in the third trimester of pregnancy. The J gene is TRBJ2-1, the V gene TRBV7-3, with 8 bases identical to TRBD2. This receptor was obtained from a female donor with multiple sclerosis, enrolled in a pregnancy study. The DNA of the CDR3 is TGTGCCAGCAGCTTAGGCGGCGGAGCGGGAGATGAGCAGTTCTTC. It codes for CASSLGGGAGDEQFF.